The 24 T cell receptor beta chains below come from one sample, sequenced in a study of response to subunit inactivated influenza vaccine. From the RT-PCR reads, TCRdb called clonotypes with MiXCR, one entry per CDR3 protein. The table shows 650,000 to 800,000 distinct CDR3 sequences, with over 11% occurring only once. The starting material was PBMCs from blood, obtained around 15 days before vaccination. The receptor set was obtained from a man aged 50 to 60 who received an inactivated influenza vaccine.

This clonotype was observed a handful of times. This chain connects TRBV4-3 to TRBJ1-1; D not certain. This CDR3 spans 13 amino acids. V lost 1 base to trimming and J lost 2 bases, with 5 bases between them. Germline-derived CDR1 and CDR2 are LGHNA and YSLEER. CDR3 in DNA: TGCGCCAGCAGCCAAGGTATTAACACTGAAGCTTTCTTT. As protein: CASSQGINTEAFF.

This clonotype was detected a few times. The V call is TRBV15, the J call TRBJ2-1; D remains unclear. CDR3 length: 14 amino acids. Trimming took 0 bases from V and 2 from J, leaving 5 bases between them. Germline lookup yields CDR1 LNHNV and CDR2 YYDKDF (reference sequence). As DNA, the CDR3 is TGTGCCACCAGCAGAGATCTAACCTACAATGAGCAGTTCTTC. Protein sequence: CATSRDLTYNEQFF.

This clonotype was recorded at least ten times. The CDR3 DNA sequence: TGTGCCAGCTCACCACCGGGGATTTCGGACTCCTACGAGCAGTACTTC. It encodes CASSPPGISDSYEQYF. The chain recombines TRBV18 with TRBJ2-7; D unresolved. There are 16 residues in the CDR3. Germline V lookup: CDR1 KGHSH, CDR2 LQKENI. V dropped 0 bases and J dropped 0 bases, with 12 bases sitting between them.

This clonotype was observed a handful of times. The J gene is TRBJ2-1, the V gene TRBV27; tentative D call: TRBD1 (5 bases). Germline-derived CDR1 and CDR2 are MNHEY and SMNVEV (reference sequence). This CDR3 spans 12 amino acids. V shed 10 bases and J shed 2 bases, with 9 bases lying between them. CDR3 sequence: CATTDTYNEQFF. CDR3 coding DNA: TGTGCCACCACGGACACCTACAATGAGCAGTTCTTC.

CDR3 nucleotides: TGTGCCAGCAGCTTAGGGGTAGCGGGATTTTCCGGGGAGCTGTTTTTT. It translates to CASSLGVAGFSGELFF. This sequence joins TRBV13 and TRBJ2-2, with 8 bases fitting TRBD2. V shed 0 bases and J 6 bases; nucleotides not matched to a gene: 6. Germline lookup yields CDR1 PRHDT and CDR2 FYEKMQ (reference sequence). The CDR3 has 16 amino acids.

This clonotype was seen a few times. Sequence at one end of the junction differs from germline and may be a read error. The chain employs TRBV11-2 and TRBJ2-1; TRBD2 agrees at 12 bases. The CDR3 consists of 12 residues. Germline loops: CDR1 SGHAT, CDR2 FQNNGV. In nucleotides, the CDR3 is TGTGCCAGCAGCTTAGGACTAGCGGGAGATTCCTTC. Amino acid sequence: CASSLGLAGDSF.

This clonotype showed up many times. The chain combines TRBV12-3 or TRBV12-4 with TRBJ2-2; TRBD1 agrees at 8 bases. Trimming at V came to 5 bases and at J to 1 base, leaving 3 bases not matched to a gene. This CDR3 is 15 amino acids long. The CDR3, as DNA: TGTGCCAGCAGTCGGACAGGGAGGAACACCGGGGAGCTGTTTTTT. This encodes CASSRTGRNTGELFF.

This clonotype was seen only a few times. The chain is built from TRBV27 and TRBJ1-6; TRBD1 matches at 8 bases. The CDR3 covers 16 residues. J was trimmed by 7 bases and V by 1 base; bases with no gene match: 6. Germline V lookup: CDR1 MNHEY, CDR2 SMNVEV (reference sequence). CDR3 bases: TGTGCCAGCAGTTTATTCCCTACAGGGGGAAATTCACCCCTCCACTTT. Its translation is CASSLFPTGGNSPLHF.

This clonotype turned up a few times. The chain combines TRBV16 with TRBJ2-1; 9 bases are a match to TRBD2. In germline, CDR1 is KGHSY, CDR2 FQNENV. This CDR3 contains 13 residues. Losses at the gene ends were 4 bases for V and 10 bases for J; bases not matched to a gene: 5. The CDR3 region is CASSPNGLAEQFF. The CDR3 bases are TGTGCCAGCAGCCCTAATGGACTAGCGGAGCAGTTCTTC.

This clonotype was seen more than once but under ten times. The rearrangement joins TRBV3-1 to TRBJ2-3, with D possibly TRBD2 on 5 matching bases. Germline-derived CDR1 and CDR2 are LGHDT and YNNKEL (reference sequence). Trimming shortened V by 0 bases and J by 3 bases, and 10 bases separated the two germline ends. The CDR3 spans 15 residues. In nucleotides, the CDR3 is TGTGCCAGCAGCCAAGAGGTTAGCGTAACAGATACGCAGTATTTT. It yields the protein CASSQEVSVTDTQYF.

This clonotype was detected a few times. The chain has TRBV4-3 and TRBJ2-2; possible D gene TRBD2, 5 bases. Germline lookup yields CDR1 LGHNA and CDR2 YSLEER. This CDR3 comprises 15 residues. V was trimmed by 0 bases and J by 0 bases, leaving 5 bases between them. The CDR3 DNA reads TGCGCCAGCAGCCAAGAGGACTCGAACACCGGGGAGCTGTTTTTT. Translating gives CASSQEDSNTGELFF.

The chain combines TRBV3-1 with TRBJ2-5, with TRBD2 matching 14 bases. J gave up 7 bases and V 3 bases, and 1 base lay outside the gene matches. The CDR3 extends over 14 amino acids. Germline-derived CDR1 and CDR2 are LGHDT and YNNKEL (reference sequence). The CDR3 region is CASSQGTSGGTQYF. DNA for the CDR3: TGTGCCAGCAGCCAGGGGACTAGCGGGGGGACCCAGTACTTC.

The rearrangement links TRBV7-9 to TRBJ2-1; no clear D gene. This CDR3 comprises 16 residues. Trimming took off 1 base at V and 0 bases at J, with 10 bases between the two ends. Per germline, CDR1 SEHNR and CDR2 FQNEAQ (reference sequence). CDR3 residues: CASSLVWWDSYNEQFF. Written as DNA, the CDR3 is TGTGCCAGCAGCTTAGTATGGTGGGACTCCTACAATGAGCAGTTCTTC.

The CDR3 reads CASSPRDHDTQYF. DNA for the CDR3: TGTGCCAGCAGCCCGCGGGATCACGATACGCAGTATTTT. The chain has TRBV14 and TRBJ2-3, with D possibly TRBD2 on 6 matching bases. V dropped 4 bases and J dropped 6 bases, with 11 bases sitting between them. The CDR3 sequence is 13 residues long. CDR1 SGHDN and CDR2 FVKESK come from the germline V gene.

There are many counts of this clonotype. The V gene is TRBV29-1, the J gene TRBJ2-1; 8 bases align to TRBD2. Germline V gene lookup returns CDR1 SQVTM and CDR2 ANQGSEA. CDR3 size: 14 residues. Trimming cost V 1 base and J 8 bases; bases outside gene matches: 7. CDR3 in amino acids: CSVEGIAGLDEQFF. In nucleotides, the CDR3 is TGCAGCGTTGAAGGGATAGCGGGACTGGATGAGCAGTTCTTC.

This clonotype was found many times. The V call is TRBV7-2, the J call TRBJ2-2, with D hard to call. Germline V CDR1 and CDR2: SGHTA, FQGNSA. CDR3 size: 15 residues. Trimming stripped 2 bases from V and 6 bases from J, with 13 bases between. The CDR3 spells CASSLRRRVAGELFF. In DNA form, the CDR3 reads TGTGCCAGCAGCTTAAGGCGTCGGGTGGCCGGGGAGCTGTTTTTT. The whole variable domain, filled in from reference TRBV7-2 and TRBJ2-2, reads GAGVSQSPSNKVTEKGKDVELRCDPISGHTALYWYRQSLGQGLEFLIYFQGNSAPDKSGLPSDRFSAERTGGSVSTLTIQRTQQEDSAVYLCASSLRRRVAGELFFGEGSRLTVL.

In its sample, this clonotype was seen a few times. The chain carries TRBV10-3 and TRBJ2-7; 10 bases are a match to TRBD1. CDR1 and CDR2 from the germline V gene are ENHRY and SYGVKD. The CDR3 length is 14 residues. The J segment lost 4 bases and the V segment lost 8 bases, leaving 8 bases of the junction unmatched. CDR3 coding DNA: TGTGCCATCTCGGCGGGGACAGGGGTTTACGAGCAGTACTTC. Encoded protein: CAISAGTGVYEQYF.

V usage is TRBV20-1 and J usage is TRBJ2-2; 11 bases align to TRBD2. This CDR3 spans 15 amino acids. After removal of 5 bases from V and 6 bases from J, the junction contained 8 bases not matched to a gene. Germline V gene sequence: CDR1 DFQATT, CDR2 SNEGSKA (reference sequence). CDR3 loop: CSAPTLAGVPGELFF. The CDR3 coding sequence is TGCAGTGCTCCGACACTAGCGGGAGTACCCGGGGAGCTGTTTTTT.

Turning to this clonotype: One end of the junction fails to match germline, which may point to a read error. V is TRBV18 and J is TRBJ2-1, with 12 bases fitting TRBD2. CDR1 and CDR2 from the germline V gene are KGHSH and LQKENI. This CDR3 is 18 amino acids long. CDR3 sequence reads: CASSPSSGRAGGYNEQLF. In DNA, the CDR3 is TGTGCCAGCTCACCTTCTAGCGGGAGGGCCGGCGGTTACAATGAGCAGCTCTTC.

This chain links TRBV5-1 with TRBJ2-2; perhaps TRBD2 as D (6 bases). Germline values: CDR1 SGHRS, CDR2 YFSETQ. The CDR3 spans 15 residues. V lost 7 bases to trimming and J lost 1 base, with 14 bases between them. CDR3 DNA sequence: TGCGCCAGCCTCCCCGGCGGGGAGAACACCGGGGAGCTGTTTTTT. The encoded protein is CASLPGGENTGELFF.

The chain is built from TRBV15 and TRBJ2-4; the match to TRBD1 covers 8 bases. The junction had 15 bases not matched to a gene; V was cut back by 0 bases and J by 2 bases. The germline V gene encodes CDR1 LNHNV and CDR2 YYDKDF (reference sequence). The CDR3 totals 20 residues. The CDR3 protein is CATSREMGTGLTGSKNIQYF. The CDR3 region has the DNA TGTGCCACCAGCAGAGAAATGGGGACAGGTCTCACCGGGTCCAAAAACATTCAGTACTTC.

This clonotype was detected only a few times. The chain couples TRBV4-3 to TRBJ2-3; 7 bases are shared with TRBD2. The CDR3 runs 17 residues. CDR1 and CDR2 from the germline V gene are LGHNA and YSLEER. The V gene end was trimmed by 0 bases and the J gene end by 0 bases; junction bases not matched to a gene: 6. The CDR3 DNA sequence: TGCGCCAGCAGCCAAGACATGCCTAGCGGAAGCACAGATACGCAGTATTTT. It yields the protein CASSQDMPSGSTDTQYF.

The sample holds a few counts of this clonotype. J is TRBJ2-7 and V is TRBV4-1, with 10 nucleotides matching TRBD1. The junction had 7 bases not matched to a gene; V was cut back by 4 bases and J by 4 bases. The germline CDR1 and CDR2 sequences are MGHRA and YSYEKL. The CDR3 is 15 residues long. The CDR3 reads CASSRPGQGSYEQYF. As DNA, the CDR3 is TGCGCCAGCAGCCGCCCGGGACAGGGGTCTTACGAGCAGTACTTC.

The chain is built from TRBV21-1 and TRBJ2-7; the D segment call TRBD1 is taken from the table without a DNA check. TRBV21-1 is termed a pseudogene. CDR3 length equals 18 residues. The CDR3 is CASNSDRAEFGLDYEQYF. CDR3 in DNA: TGTGCCAGCAACTCGGACAGGGCCGAATTCGGCCTAGACTACGAGCAGTACTTC.